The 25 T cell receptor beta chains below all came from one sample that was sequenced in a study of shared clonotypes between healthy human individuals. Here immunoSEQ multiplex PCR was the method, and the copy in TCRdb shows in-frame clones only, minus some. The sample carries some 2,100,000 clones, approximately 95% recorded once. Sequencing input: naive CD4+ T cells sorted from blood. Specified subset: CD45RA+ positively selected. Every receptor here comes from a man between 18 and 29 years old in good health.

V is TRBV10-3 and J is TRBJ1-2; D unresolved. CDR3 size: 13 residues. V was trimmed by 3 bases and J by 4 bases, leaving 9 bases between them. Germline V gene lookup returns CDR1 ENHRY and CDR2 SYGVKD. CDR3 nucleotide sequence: TGTGCCATCAGTGATATGGCGGCCTATGGCTACACCTTC. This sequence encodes CAISDMAAYGYTF.

The CDR3 nucleotides are TGTGCCAGCTCACTCATGAACCAAGGGTATGGCTACACCTTC. It is translated as CASSLMNQGYGYTF. The chain combines TRBV18 with TRBJ1-2; D ambiguous. The CDR3 is made up of 14 amino acids. Germline V gene lookup returns CDR1 KGHSH and CDR2 LQKENI. V lost 4 bases to trimming and J lost 5 bases, with 14 bases between them.

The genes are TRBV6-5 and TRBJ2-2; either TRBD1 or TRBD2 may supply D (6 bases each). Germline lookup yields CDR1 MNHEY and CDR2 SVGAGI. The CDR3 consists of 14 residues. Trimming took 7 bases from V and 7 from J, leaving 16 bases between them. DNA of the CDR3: TGTGCCAGCACCCTCCAGGGGAGGTACGGGGAGCTGTTTTTT. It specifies CASTLQGRYGELFF.

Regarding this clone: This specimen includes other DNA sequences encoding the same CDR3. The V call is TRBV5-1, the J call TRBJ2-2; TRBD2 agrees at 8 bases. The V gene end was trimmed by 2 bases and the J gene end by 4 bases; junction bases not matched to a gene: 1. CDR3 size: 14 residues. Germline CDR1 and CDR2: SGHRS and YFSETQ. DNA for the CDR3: TGCGCCAGCAGCTTCAGCGGGAGCACCGGGGAGCTGTTTTTT. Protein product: CASSFSGSTGELFF.

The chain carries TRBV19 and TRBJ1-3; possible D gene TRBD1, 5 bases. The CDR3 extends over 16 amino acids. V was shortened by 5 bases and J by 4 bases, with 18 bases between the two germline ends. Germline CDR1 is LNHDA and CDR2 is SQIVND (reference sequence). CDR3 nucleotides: TGTGCCAGTAGTTCAAAAGAACCGGGGCCAGGAAACACCATATATTTT. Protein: CASSSKEPGPGNTIYF.

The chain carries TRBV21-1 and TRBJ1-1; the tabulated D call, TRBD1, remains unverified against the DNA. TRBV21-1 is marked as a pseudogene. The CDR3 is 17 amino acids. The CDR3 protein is CASSSLGVRGPYTEAFF. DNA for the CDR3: TGTGCCAGCAGCTCCTTAGGCGTCAGGGGGCCGTACACTGAAGCTTTCTTT.

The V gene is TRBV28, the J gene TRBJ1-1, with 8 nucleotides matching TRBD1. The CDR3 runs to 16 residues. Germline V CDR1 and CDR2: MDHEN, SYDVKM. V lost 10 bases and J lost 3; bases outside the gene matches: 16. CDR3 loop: CATALRQGAGDTEAFF. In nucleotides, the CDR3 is TGTGCCACAGCTTTGCGTCAGGGGGCGGGGGACACTGAAGCTTTCTTT.

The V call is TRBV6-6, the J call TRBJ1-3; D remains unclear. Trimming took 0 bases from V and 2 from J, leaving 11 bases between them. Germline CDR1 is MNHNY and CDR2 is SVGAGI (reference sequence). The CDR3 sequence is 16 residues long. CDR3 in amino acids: CASSYSTASAGNTIYF. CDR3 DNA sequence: TGTGCCAGCAGTTACTCGACCGCTAGCGCTGGAAACACCATATATTTT.

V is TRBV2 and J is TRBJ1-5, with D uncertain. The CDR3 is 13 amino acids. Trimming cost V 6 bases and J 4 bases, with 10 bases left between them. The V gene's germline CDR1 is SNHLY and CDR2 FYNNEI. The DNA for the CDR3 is TGTGCCAGCAGCCCCCGTATTAATCAGCCCCAGCATTTT. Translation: CASSPRINQPQHF.

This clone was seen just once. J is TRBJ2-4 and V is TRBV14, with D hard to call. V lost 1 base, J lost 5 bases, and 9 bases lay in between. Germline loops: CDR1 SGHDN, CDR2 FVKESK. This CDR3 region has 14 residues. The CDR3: CASSQATTENIQYF. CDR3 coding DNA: TGTGCCAGCAGCCAAGCCACAACAGAAAACATTCAGTACTTC. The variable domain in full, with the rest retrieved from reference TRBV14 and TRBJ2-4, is EAGVTQFPSHSVIEKGQTVTLRCDPISGHDNLYWYRRVMGKEIKFLLHFVKESKQDESGMPNNRFLAERTGGTYSTLKVQPAELEDSGVYFCASSQATTENIQYFGAGTRLSVL.

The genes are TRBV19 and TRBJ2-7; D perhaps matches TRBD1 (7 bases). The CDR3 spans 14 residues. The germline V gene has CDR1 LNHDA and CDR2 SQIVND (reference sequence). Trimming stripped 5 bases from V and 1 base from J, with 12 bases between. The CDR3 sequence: CASSRTGLSYEQYF. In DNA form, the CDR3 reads TGTGCCAGTAGTCGGACAGGACTATCCTACGAGCAGTACTTC.

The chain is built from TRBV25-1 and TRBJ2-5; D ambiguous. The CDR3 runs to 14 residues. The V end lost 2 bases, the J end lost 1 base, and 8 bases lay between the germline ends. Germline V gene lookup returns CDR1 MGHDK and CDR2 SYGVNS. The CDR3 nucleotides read TGTGCCAGCAGTGAAGGCCAGTTCCAAGAGACCCAGTACTTC. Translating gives CASSEGQFQETQYF.

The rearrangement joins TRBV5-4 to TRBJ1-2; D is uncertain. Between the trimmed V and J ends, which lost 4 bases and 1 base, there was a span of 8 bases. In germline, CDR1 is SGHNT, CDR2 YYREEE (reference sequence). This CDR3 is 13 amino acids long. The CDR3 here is CASSAASNYGYTF. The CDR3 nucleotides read TGTGCCAGCAGCGCAGCAAGTAACTATGGCTACACCTTC.

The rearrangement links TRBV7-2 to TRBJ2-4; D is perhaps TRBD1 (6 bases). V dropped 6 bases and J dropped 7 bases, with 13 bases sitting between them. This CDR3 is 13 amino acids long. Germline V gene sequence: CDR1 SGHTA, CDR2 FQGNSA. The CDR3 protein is CASRSPTGNIQYF. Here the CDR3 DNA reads TGTGCCAGCAGATCACCAACAGGGAACATTCAGTACTTC.

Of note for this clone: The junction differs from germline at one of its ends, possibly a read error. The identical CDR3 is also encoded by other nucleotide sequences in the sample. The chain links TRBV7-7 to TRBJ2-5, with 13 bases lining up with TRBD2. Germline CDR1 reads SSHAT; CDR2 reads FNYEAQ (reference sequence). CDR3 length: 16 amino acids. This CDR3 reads CASSLGLAGAGETQYF. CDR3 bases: TGTGCTAGCAGCCTTGGACTAGCGGGGGCGGGAGAGACCCAGTACTTC.

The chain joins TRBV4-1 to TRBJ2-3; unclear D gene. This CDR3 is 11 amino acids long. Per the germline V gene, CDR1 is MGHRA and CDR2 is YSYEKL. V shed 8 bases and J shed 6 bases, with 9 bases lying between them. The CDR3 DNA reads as TGCGCCAGCGCGGCGAGTGATACGCAGTATTTT. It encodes CASAASDTQYF.

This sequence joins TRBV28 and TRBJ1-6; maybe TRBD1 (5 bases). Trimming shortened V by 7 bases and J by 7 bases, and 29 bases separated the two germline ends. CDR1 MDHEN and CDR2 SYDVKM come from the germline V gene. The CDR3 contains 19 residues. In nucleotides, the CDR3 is TGTGCCAGCAATCCTGGGTCCCTGGGGCTTGGCGGTAGGAATTCACCCCTCCACTTT. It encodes CASNPGSLGLGGRNSPLHF.

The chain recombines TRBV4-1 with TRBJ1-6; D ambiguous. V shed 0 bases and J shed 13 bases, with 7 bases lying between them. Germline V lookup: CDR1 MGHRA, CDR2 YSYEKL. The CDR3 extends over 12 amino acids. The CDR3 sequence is CASSQDRVPLHF. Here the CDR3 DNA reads TGCGCCAGCAGCCAAGATAGGGTCCCCCTCCACTTT.

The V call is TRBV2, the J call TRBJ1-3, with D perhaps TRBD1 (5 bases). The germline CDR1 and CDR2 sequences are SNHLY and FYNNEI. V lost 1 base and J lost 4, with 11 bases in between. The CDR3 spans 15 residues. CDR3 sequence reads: CASSEEAGRGNTIYF. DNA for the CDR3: TGTGCCAGCAGTGAAGAGGCAGGGAGAGGAAACACCATATATTTT.

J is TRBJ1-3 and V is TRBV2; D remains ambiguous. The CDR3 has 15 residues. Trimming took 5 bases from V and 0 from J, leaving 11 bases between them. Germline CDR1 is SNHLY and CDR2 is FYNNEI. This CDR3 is CASSRVMVSGNTIYF. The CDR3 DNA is TGTGCCAGCAGTAGGGTTATGGTCTCTGGAAACACCATATATTTT.

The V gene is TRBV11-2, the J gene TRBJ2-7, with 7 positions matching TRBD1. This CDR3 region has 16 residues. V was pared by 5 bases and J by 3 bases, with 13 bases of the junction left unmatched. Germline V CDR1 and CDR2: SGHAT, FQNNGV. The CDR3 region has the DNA TGTGCCAGCAGCCCTAGTCAGGGACAGATCGGCTACGAGCAGTACTTC. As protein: CASSPSQGQIGYEQYF.

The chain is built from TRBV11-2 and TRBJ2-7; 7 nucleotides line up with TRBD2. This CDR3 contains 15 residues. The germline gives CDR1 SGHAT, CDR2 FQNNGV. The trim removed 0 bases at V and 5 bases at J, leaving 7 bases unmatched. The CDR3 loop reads CASSLDGGRRDEQYF. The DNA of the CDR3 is TGTGCCAGCAGCTTAGATGGCGGGAGAAGGGACGAGCAGTACTTC.

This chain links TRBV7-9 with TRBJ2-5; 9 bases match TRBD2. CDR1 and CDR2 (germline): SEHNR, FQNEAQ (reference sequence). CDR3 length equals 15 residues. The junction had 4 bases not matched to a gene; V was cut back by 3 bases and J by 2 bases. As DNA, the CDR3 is TGTGCCAGCAGCTTCGCCCTAGCGGGGCAAGAGACCCAGTACTTC. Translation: CASSFALAGQETQYF.

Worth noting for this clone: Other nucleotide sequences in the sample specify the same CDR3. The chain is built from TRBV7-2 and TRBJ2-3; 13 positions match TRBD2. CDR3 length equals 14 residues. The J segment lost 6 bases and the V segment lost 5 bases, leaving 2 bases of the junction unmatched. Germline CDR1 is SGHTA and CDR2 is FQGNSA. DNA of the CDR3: TGTGCCAGCAGCCTGGGACTAGCGGGGGATACGCAGTATTTT. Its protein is CASSLGLAGDTQYF. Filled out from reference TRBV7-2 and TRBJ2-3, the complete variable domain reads GAGVSQSPSNKVTEKGKDVELRCDPISGHTALYWYRQSLGQGLEFLIYFQGNSAPDKSGLPSDRFSAERTGGSVSTLTIQRTQQEDSAVYLCASSLGLAGDTQYFGPGTRLTVL.

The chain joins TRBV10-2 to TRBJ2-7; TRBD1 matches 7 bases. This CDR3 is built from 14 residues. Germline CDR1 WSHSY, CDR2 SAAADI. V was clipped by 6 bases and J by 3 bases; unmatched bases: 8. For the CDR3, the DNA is TGCGCCAGCAGGCGAGACGGACAGGTCTACGAGCAGTACTTC. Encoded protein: CASRRDGQVYEQYF.